The next 22 T cell receptor beta chains were all read from a single sample in a study of blood T cells in healthy people across ages. Using a J-beta primer mix together with a sample-barcoded 5' primer, a second PCR was run for roughly 6 to 11 cycles. TCRdb re-analysed the 5' RACE reads in MiXCR, keeping a single row per CDR3 protein. Here the sample spans hundreds of thousands of distinct CDR3 sequences, about 54% being singletons. Sequencing input: blood. The receptor source for this set is a man aged 60 to 75 in good health.

V and J are TRBV10-3 and TRBJ2-7, with D possibly matching TRBD2 (5 bases). V lost 5 bases to trimming and J lost 3 bases, with 14 bases between them. CDR3 length equals 14 residues. From germline, CDR1 is ENHRY and CDR2 SYGVKD. CDR3 residues: CAISRLTGNYEQYF. DNA of the CDR3: TGTGCCATCAGTAGACTCACCGGGAACTACGAGCAGTACTTC.

This clonotype has more than one count but fewer than ten. The gene calls are TRBV28 and TRBJ2-7, with TRBD2 matching over 7 bases. Germline V gene sequence: CDR1 MDHEN, CDR2 SYDVKM. CDR3 length: 14 residues. Trimming cost V 7 bases and J 6 bases; bases outside gene matches: 12. DNA of the CDR3: TGTGCCAGCACCCATGGGGGGGTAAGGGGCGAGCAGTACTTC. Protein sequence: CASTHGGVRGEQYF.

This clonotype is a singleton in its sample. CDR3 sequence (DNA): TGTGCCACTCCCGGCTGGGGGGGCTATGAGCAGTTCTTC. Translation gives CATPGWGGYEQFF. The chain links TRBV28 to TRBJ2-1; D may be TRBD2 (7 bases). V was trimmed by 10 bases and J by 8 bases, leaving 18 bases between them. The CDR3 extends over 13 amino acids. CDR1 and CDR2 (germline): MDHEN, SYDVKM.

The sample holds many counts of this clonotype. The genes are TRBV3-1 and TRBJ2-1; D gene unclear. Trimming removed 0 bases at V and 3 bases at J, with 6 bases between. The CDR3 has 14 amino acids. Germline loops: CDR1 LGHDT, CDR2 YNNKEL (reference sequence). The CDR3 region is CASSQDGRYNEQFF. Written as DNA, the CDR3 is TGTGCCAGCAGCCAAGATGGGCGCTACAATGAGCAGTTCTTC.

The rearrangement links TRBV27 to TRBJ2-3; 8 bases map to TRBD1. The germline gives CDR1 MNHEY, CDR2 SMNVEV (reference sequence). The CDR3 consists of 15 residues. V gave up 5 bases and J gave up 3 bases; unmatched junction bases: 7. The CDR3 coding sequence is TGTGCCAGCAGTGGGTTTGACAGGGGAACAGATACGCAGTATTTT. The encoded protein is CASSGFDRGTDTQYF.

Regarding this clonotype: Its ends do not fully match the called genes, so a read error is possible. V and J are TRBV5-5 and TRBJ2-1; D may be TRBD1 (6 bases). CDR1 is SGHKS, CDR2 YYEKEE, per germline (reference sequence). CDR3 length equals 14 residues. The CDR3 reads CASSWRTETNKQFF. CDR3 nucleotide sequence: TGTGCCAGCAGCTGGAGGACAGAGACCAATAAGCAGTTCTTC.

Ten or more counts support this clonotype. This chain connects TRBV6-2 or TRBV6-3 to TRBJ2-5; D is uncertain. Germline assignment: CDR1 MNHEY and CDR2 SVGEGT. This CDR3 is 14 amino acids long. The V end lost 0 bases, the J end lost 4 bases, and 9 bases lay between the germline ends. DNA of the CDR3: TGTGCCAGCAGTTACTCACCGATTGGAGAGACCCAGTACTTC. Protein sequence: CASSYSPIGETQYF.

This chain links TRBV12-3 or TRBV12-4 with TRBJ2-4; D remains ambiguous. Trimming took off 10 bases at V and 0 bases at J, with 13 bases between the two ends. This CDR3 comprises 14 residues. CDR3 in amino acids: CATRPQLAKNIQYF. CDR3 coding DNA: TGTGCCACCCGACCTCAGCTAGCCAAAAACATTCAGTACTTC.

This clonotype was detected only a few times. V and J are TRBV20-1 and TRBJ1-2; weak D call: TRBD1 (6 bases). Trimming removed 0 bases from V and 4 bases from J, with 12 bases in between. Germline V CDR1 and CDR2: DFQATT, SNEGSKA (reference sequence). This CDR3 is 14 amino acids long. The CDR3 region has the DNA TGCAGTGCTAGAGACCTCACAGGGTCCTATGGCTACACCTTC. Amino acid sequence: CSARDLTGSYGYTF.

The CDR3 DNA follows: TGCAGTGCTAGGAGTGTGGGGGCAGGGGAGACCCAGTACTTC. This translates into CSARSVGAGETQYF. This chain joins TRBV20-1 and TRBJ2-5, with D perhaps matching TRBD1 (6 bases). V lost 3 bases, J lost 5 bases, and 16 bases lay in between. Germline V CDR1 and CDR2: DFQATT, SNEGSKA (reference sequence). CDR3 length: 14 amino acids.

This clonotype has a handful of counts. In nucleotides, the CDR3 is TGTGCCAGCAAAAGGACAGGGGAGTGGGAGACCCAGTACTTC. Translation gives CASKRTGEWETQYF. The chain recombines TRBV25-1 with TRBJ2-5; 9 bases are shared with TRBD1. Per the germline V gene, CDR1 is MGHDK and CDR2 is SYGVNS. This CDR3 comprises 14 residues. V lost 7 bases and J lost 5; bases outside the gene matches: 8. Using reference TRBV25-1 and TRBJ2-5 for the parts outside the CDR3, the full variable domain is EADIYQTPRYLVIGTGKKITLECSQTMGHDKMYWYQQDPGMELHLIHYSYGVNSTEKGDLSSESTVSRIRTEHFPLTLESARPSHTSQYLCASKRTGEWETQYFGPGTRLLVL.

The J gene is TRBJ2-4, the V gene TRBV21-1; the table's TRBD1 call for D was not verified on the DNA. TRBV21-1 has pseudogene status. The CDR3 covers 17 residues. The CDR3 coding sequence is TGTGCCAGCAGCAAAGTTGGTTGGCGGAACAGCTGGTACAAGCAGTACTTC. Amino acid sequence: CASSKVGWRNSWYKQYF.

This clonotype was counted only a few times. CDR3 in amino acids: CASSLVYDYSNQPQHF. CDR3 coding DNA: TGTGCCAGCAGCTTAGTTTACGATTATAGCAATCAGCCCCAGCATTTT. The chain links TRBV7-2 to TRBJ1-5, with D uncertain. The germline V and J ends were trimmed by 1 base and 0 bases, with 10 bases remaining between them. Looked up from germline, CDR1 is SGHTA and CDR2 is FQGNSA. The CDR3 runs to 16 residues.

In its sample, this clonotype was seen once. V and J are TRBV12-3 or TRBV12-4 and TRBJ2-3; D is possibly TRBD1 (7 bases). V was cut by 10 bases and J by 5 bases, with 19 bases left in between. The CDR3 sequence is 14 residues long. The CDR3: CAINGRGAGDTQYF. CDR3 in DNA: TGTGCCATCAATGGCAGGGGGGCCGGAGATACGCAGTATTTT.

CDR3 sequence (DNA): TGCAGTGCTACTGGACAGGGTCGCTATTCACCCCTCCACTTT. This encodes CSATGQGRYSPLHF. The chain carries TRBV20-1 and TRBJ1-6; 8 bases agree with TRBD1. The CDR3 length is 14 residues. V dropped 4 bases and J dropped 8; count of bases not matched to a gene: 7. Germline V CDR1 and CDR2: DFQATT, SNEGSKA (reference sequence).

This chain joins TRBV7-9 and TRBJ2-1; D is possibly TRBD2 (6 bases). The CDR3 has 17 amino acids. Germline CDR1 is SEHNR and CDR2 is FQNEAQ (reference sequence). V lost 0 bases and J lost 6, with 18 bases in between. The CDR3 spells CASSLAPTGVTLNEQFF. As DNA, the CDR3 is TGTGCCAGCAGCTTAGCGCCCACGGGGGTCACCCTCAATGAGCAGTTCTTC.

The V call is TRBV20-1, the J call TRBJ2-5, with 11 nucleotides matching TRBD2. The J call may be faulty, since TRBJ2-7 better matches the DNA end. The CDR3 loop spans 17 amino acids. The germline CDR1 and CDR2 sequences are DFQATT and SNEGSKA (reference sequence). The CDR3 reads CSAESTRGSGGAYEQYF. As DNA, the CDR3 is TGCAGTGCTGAGAGTACCCGGGGTAGCGGGGGGGCCTACGAGCAGTACTTC.

The table lists this clonotype with a few counts. J is TRBJ1-2 and V is TRBV28, with D maybe TRBD1 (5 bases). CDR3 length equals 13 residues. The germline V and J ends were trimmed by 7 bases and 4 bases, with 13 bases remaining between them. Germline assignment: CDR1 MDHEN and CDR2 SYDVKM. CDR3 nucleotide sequence: TGTGCCAGCAACCGCAGGGTAACCTATGGCTACACCTTC. Amino acids: CASNRRVTYGYTF.

This clonotype was seen a few times. This chain joins TRBV6-2 or TRBV6-3 and TRBJ2-4; D unclear. The J call may be wrong; the DNA end is better matched by TRBJ2-5. CDR1 MNHEY and CDR2 SVGEGT come from the germline V gene. The CDR3 length is 14 residues. The CDR3 DNA sequence: TGTGCCAGCAGTTACTCGGGCAGGAAAGAGACCCAGTACTTC. It translates to CASSYSGRKETQYF.

This clonotype was detected only a few times. This rearrangement joins TRBV5-5 to TRBJ2-5; D is undetermined. The V end was cut by 5 bases, the J end by 5 bases, with 22 bases between. CDR1 is SGHKS and CDR2 is YYEKEE in the germline V gene (reference sequence). The CDR3 extends over 16 amino acids. CDR3: CASSSPGGPIQETQYF. CDR3 nucleotides: TGTGCCAGCAGTTCCCCGGGCGGACCGATCCAGGAGACCCAGTACTTC. Together with reference TRBV5-5 and TRBJ2-5, the CDR3 gives the full variable domain: DAGVTQSPTHLIKTRGQQVTLRCSPISGHKSVSWYQQVLGQGPQFIFQYYEKEERGRGNFPDRFSARQFPNYSSELNVNALLLGDSALYLCASSSPGGPIQETQYFGPGTRLLVL.

This clonotype turned up a few times. This rearrangement joins TRBV20-1 to TRBJ1-2; D is undetermined. The germline V and J ends were trimmed by 7 bases and 1 base, with 7 bases remaining between them. CDR1 is DFQATT and CDR2 is SNEGSKA in the germline V gene (reference sequence). The CDR3 extends over 11 amino acids. The CDR3 DNA sequence: TGCAGTGGAGGCAGTAACTATGGCTACACCTTC. It encodes CSGGSNYGYTF.

V is TRBV18 and J is TRBJ2-7, with D perhaps matching TRBD1 or TRBD2 (5 bases each). CDR1 and CDR2 from the germline V gene are KGHSH and LQKENI. Trimming removed 3 bases from V and 4 bases from J, with 10 bases in between. The CDR3 has 13 amino acids. The CDR3 is CASSPYGAYEQYF. The CDR3 DNA sequence: TGTGCCAGCTCACCCTACGGGGCATACGAGCAGTACTTC.